Listed here is a single TCR beta chain. An input of about 0.45 to 1 ug of RNA was subjected to reverse transcription using random hexamers. The immunoSEQ assay covered 54 Vbeta and 13 Jbeta segments for CDR3. MiXCR was run by TCRdb on the immunoSEQ multiplex PCR reads, yielding one entry per CDR3 protein. The table records almost 450,000 distinct CDR3 sequences, about 85% of them present only once. This sample was taken from a study of CD8 T cells in Susac syndrome. The J segment lost 4 bases and the V segment lost 3 bases, leaving 5 bases of the junction unmatched. Germline V gene lookup returns CDR1 SNHLY and CDR2 FYNNEI. The CDR3 is 15 amino acids. Those who served as multiple sclerosis controls were treatment-naive patients with stable or active relapsing-remitting disease. While CD8+ and CD4+ T cells were isolated negatively, TEMRA cells were enriched by FACS.

V is TRBV2 and J is TRBJ2-2, with 7 bases that match TRBD2. The receptor was derived from a human donor with multiple sclerosis. Sequencing was done on a sample of CD8+ T cells from PBMCs. The CDR3 is CASSDEGGTTGELFF. The CDR3, as DNA: TGTGCCAGCAGTGATGAGGGAGGGACCACCGGGGAGCTGTTTTTT.